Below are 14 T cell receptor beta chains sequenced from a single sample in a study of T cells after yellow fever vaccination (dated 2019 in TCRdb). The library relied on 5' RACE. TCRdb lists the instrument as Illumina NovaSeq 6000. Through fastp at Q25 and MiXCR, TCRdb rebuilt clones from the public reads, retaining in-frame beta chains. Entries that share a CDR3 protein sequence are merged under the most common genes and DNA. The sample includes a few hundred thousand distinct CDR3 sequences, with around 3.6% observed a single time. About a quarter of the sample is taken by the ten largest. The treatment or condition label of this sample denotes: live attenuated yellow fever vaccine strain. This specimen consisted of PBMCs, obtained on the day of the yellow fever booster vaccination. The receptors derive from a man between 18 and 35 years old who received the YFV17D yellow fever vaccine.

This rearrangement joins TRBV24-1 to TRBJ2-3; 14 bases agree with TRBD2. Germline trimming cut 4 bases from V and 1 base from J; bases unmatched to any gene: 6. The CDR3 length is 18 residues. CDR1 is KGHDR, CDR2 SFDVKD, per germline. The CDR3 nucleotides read TGTGCCACCAGTGACGGACTAGCGGGGGGCCTGGGCACAGATACGCAGTATTTT. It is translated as CATSDGLAGGLGTDTQYF.

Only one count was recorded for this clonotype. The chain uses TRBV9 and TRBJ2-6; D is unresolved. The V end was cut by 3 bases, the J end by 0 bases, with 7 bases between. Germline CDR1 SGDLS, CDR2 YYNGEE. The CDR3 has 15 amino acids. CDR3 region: CASSGCSSGANVLTF. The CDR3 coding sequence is TGTGCCAGCAGCGGTTGTAGCTCTGGGGCCAACGTCCTGACTTTC.

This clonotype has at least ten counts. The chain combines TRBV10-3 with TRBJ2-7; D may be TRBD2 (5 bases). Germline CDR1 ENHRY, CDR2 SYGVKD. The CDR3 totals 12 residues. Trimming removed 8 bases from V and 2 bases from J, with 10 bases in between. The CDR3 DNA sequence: TGTGCCATCCAAAGCGGAACCTACGAGCAGTACTTC. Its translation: CAIQSGTYEQYF.

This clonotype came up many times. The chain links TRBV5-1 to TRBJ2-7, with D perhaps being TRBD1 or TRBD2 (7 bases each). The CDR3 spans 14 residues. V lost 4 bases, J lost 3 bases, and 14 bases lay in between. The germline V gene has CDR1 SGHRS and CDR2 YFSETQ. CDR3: CASSEPGGVYEQYF. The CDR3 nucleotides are TGCGCCAGCAGCGAACCAGGGGGGGTCTACGAGCAGTACTTC.

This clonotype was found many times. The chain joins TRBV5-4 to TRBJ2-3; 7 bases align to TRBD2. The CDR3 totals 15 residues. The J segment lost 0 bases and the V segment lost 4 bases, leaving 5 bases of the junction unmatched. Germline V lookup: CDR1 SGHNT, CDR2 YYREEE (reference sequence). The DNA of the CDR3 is TGTGCCAGCAGCAAGTCTAGCGGAAGCACAGATACGCAGTATTTT. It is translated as CASSKSSGSTDTQYF.

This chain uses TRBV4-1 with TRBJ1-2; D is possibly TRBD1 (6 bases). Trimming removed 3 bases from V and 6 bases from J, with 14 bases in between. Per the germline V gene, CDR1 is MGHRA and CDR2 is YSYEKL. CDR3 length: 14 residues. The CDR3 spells CASSQPGHTNGYTF. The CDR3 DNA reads TGCGCCAGCAGCCAGCCGGGACATACAAATGGCTACACCTTC.

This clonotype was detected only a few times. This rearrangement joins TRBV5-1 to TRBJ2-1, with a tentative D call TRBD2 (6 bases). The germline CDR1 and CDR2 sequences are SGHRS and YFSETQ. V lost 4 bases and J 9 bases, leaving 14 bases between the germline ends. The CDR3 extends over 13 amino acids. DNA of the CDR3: TGCGCCAGCAGCCTCTCGGGGGTTACTGAGCAGTTCTTC. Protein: CASSLSGVTEQFF.

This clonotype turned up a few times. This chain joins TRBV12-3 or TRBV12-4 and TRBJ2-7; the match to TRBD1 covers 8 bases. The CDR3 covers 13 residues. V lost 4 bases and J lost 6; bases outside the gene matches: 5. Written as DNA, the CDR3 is TGTGCCAGCAGTTCTTCAGGGGGCGGCGAGCAGTACGTC. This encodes CASSSSGGGEQYV.

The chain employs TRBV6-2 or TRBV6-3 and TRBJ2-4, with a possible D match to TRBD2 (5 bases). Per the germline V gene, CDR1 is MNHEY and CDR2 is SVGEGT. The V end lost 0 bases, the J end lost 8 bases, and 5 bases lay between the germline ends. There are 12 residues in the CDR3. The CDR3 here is CASSYSRDIQYF. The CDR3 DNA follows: TGTGCCAGCAGTTACTCGAGGGACATTCAGTACTTC.

For the CDR3, the DNA is TGTGCCAGCTCACCCCGGCGCGTGAACAATGAGCAGTTCTTC. Amino acid sequence: CASSPRRVNNEQFF. The chain recombines TRBV18 with TRBJ2-1; D unresolved. CDR1 and CDR2 from the germline V gene are KGHSH and LQKENI. The V end lost 3 bases, the J end lost 5 bases, and 11 bases lay between the germline ends. This CDR3 spans 14 amino acids.

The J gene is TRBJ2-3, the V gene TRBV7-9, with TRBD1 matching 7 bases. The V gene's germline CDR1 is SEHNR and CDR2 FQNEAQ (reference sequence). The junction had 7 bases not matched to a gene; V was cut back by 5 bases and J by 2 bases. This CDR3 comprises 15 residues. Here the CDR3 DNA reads TGTGCCAGCAGCCACAGGACAGGCTTCACAGATACGCAGTATTTT. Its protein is CASSHRTGFTDTQYF.

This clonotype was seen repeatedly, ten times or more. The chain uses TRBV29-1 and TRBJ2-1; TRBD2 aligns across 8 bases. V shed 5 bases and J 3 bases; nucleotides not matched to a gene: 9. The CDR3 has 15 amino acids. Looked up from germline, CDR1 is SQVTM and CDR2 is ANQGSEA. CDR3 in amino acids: CSVLLSGADYNEQFF. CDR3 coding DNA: TGCAGCGTTTTACTTAGCGGGGCGGACTACAATGAGCAGTTCTTC.

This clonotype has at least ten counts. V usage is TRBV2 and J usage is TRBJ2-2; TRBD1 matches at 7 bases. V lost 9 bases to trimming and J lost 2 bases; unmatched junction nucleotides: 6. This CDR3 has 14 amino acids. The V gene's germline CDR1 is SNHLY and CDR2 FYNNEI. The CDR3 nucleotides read TGTGCCAGTGTCCGGGACAGAAACACCGGGGAGCTGTTTTTT. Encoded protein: CASVRDRNTGELFF.

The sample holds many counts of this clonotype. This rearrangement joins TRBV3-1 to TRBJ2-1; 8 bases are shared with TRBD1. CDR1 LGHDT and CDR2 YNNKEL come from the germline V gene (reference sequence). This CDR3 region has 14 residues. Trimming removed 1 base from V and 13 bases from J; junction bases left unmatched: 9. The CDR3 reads CASSQGVPGGDQFF. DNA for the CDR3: TGTGCCAGCAGCCAAGGAGTCCCAGGGGGCGATCAGTTCTTC.